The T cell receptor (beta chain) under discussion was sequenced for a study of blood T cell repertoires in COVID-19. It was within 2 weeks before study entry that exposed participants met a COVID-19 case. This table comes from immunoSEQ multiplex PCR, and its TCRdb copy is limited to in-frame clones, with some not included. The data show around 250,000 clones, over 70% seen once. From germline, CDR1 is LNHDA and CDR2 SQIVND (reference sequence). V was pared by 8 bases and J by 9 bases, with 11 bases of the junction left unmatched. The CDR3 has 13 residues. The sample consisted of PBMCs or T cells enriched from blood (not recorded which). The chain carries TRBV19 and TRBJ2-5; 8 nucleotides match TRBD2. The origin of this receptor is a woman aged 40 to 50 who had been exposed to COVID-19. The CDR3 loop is CASAHRGGLAQYF. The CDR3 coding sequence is TGTGCCAGTGCCCACCGGGGGGGTTTGGCCCAGTACTTC.